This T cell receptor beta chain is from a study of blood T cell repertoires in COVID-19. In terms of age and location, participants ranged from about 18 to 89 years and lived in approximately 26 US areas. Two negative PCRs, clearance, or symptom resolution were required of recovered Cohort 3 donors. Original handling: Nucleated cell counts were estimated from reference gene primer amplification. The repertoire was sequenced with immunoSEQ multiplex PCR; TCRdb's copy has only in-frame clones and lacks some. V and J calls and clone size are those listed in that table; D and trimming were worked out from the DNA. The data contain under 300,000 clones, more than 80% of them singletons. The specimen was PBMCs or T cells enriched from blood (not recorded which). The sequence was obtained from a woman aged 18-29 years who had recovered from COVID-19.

The CDR3 reads CASSLGAGDSNQPQHF. The CDR3 DNA sequence: TGTGCCAGCAGCTTAGGGGCGGGGGATAGCAATCAGCCCCAGCATTTT. J is TRBJ1-5 and V is TRBV7-9; perhaps TRBD1 as D (5 bases). The CDR3 loop spans 16 amino acids. Trimming removed 1 base from V and 0 bases from J, with 10 bases in between. Germline CDR1 and CDR2: SEHNR and FQNEAQ (reference sequence).